This entry concerns a single T cell receptor (beta chain). In the original workflow: Amplified reference gene primers provided the basis for estimating nucleated cell counts. TCRdb's copy holds only in-frame clones and misses some; the assay was immunoSEQ multiplex PCR. V and J calls and clone size follow that table, whereas D and trimming were derived from the DNA. This repertoire shows more than 150,000 clones, approximately 79% found once; its top ten account for approximately 15%. This sample is drawn from a study of blood T cell repertoires in COVID-19. Study in general: Whether acute or convalescent, the COVID-19 samples came from the United States, Italy and Spain.

V was pared by 1 base and J by 0 bases, with 11 bases of the junction left unmatched. CDR3 length equals 18 residues. Germline values: CDR1 SEHNR, CDR2 FQNEAQ (reference sequence). V usage is TRBV7-9 and J usage is TRBJ2-7; TRBD2 matches at 8 bases. The sequencing sample was made of peripheral blood. The TCR comes from a man aged 25 to 40 with active or convalescent COVID-19. CDR3 in amino acids: CASSLGRGLAVASYEQYF. CDR3 DNA sequence: TGTGCCAGCAGCTTAGGTCGCGGACTAGCTGTAGCCTCCTACGAGCAGTACTTC.